This T cell receptor beta chain was sequenced in a study of cutaneous CD30+ T cell lymphoproliferative disorder and hepatitis E (dated by TCRdb to between 2018 and 2020). Comment on this clone: Its antigen is not yet known. No much larger clone is present one base from it, and per-base qualities are unavailable.

The library was produced with the immunoSEQ multiplex PCR assay. TCRdb retrieved this table from immuneACCESS and kept in-frame rearrangements only. Not all clones are present; in checked studies, unresolved V genes account for under half, and no reason is known for the remainder. The sample table lists about 7,700 clones, just under 75% of them with a count of one. The biggest ten clones account for approximately 1.2% of the sample. This TCR was sampled from a human donor with a cutaneous T cell lymphoproliferative disorder associated with hepatitis E virus. The material sequenced was blood.

The CDR3 protein sequence reads: CASSHWPLAGISYEQYF. Here is the DNA: TGTGCCAGCAGCCACTGGCCACTAGCGGGAATATCCTACGAGCAGTACTTC. The chain uses TRBV7-8 and TRBJ2-5; 10 of the junction bases match TRBD2. The closer fit of TRBJ2-7 to the DNA end suggests the J call may be wrong. CDR1 and CDR2 are drawn from the germline V gene: SGHVS, FQNEAQ. Measured from the cysteine to the phenylalanine, the CDR3 is 17 residues long. The sequence is cut down to CDR3 DNA, 51 bases in frame from base 1.